The next 30 T cell receptor beta chains were all read from a single sample in a study of beta chain features in type 1 diabetes. Study-wide findings and caveats: There was a moderate but significant shortening of TCRB CDR3s in all four CD4+ subsets of Type 1 diabetes patients.

All of the isolated RNA was reverse transcribed, so expressed TCRB transcripts were sequenced. Profiled with immunoSEQ multiplex PCR; TCRdb holds only in-frame clones, not every one. The sample carries 600,000 to 700,000 clones, under 15% recorded once. No antigens are known for them. What was sequenced was naive CD4+ T cells from blood. Receptors were obtained from a man aged 25-40 years with type 1 diabetes.

This sequence joins TRBV5-1 and TRBJ1-1; weak D call: TRBD1 (6 bases). The germline V and J ends were trimmed by 4 bases and 6 bases, with 10 bases remaining between them. This CDR3 is 12 amino acids long. The germline V gene encodes CDR1 SGHRS and CDR2 YFSETQ. CDR3 in amino acids: CASSPRGAEAFF. The CDR3 DNA reads TGCGCCAGCAGCCCGAGGGGGGCTGAAGCTTTCTTT. Full variable domain (rest looked up from reference TRBV5-1 and TRBJ1-1): KAGVTQTPRYLIKTRGQQVTLSCSPISGHRSVSWYQQTPGQGLQFLFEYFSETQRNKGNFPGRFSGRQFSNSRSEMNVSTLELGDSALYLCASSPRGAEAFFGQGTRLTVV.

This clone showed up just a few times. The J gene is TRBJ2-1, the V gene TRBV11-2, with 8 bases fitting TRBD2. The CDR3 runs to 15 residues. CDR1 and CDR2 (germline): SGHAT, FQNNGV. With V trimmed by 0 bases and J by 4 bases, 2 bases remained unmatched. CDR3 amino acids: CASSLDLAGYNEQFF. The CDR3 DNA reads as TGTGCCAGCAGCTTAGATTTAGCGGGGTACAATGAGCAGTTCTTC.

A remark on this clone: The same CDR3 is also encoded by other DNA sequences in this sample. The rearrangement links TRBV6-5 to TRBJ1-5; no firm D call. Germline CDR1 and CDR2: MNHEY and SVGAGI. Trimming took off 6 bases at V and 3 bases at J, with 6 bases between the two ends. The CDR3 consists of 12 residues. The CDR3 sequence: CASRRPNQPQHF. The CDR3 DNA is TGTGCCAGCAGGAGACCCAATCAGCCCCAGCATTTT.

The chain links TRBV27 to TRBJ1-2, with D perhaps TRBD1 (6 bases). This CDR3 is 13 amino acids long. CDR1 and CDR2 from the germline V gene are MNHEY and SMNVEV (reference sequence). The V end was cut by 2 bases, the J end by 7 bases, with 11 bases between. DNA for the CDR3: TGTGCCAGCAGTTTAAGAACAGGGATTGGCTACACCTTC. This codes for CASSLRTGIGYTF.

Only a few counts were recorded for this clone. The chain couples TRBV7-2 to TRBJ2-5; no clear D gene. V was cut by 2 bases and J by 5 bases, with 15 bases left in between. The CDR3 has 15 amino acids. Looked up from germline, CDR1 is SGHTA and CDR2 is FQGNSA. Here the CDR3 reads CASSLRPSFRETQYF. For the CDR3, the DNA is TGTGCCAGCAGCTTAAGGCCCTCGTTTAGGGAGACCCAGTACTTC.

The sample holds a few counts of this clone. The chain recombines TRBV4-3 with TRBJ2-5; 9 positions agree with TRBD1. The CDR3 is 17 amino acids. Trimming cost V 0 bases and J 4 bases; bases outside gene matches: 9. CDR1 LGHNA and CDR2 YSLEER come from the germline V gene. The CDR3 loop reads CASSQDHPGQGTETQYF. The CDR3 region has the DNA TGCGCCAGCAGCCAAGACCATCCCGGACAGGGGACAGAGACCCAGTACTTC.

This clone was picked up a small number of times. The chain couples TRBV13 to TRBJ2-1; D uncertain. The germline CDR1 and CDR2 sequences are PRHDT and FYEKMQ (reference sequence). The length of the CDR3 is 16 residues. Trimming shortened V by 3 bases and J by 0 bases, and 12 bases separated the two germline ends. The CDR3 loop reads CASSLWTARSYNEQFF. CDR3 coding DNA: TGTGCCAGCAGCTTGTGGACGGCCCGCTCCTACAATGAGCAGTTCTTC.

This clone was seen more than once but under ten times. The chain links TRBV7-2 to TRBJ2-1; 8 bases map to TRBD1. V lost 1 base to trimming and J lost 3 bases; unmatched junction nucleotides: 14. The germline CDR1 and CDR2 sequences are SGHTA and FQGNSA. This CDR3 contains 19 residues. CDR3 in amino acids: CASSLGGGTGSTIYNEQFF. CDR3 coding DNA: TGTGCCAGCAGCTTAGGGGGCGGGACAGGTTCAACCATCTACAATGAGCAGTTCTTC.

The chain couples TRBV5-1 to TRBJ2-3; the D is unclear. The V end was cut by 3 bases, the J end by 1 base, with 9 bases between. CDR1 SGHRS and CDR2 YFSETQ come from the germline V gene. The CDR3 is 14 residues long. The CDR3 protein is CASSSLEGTDTQYF. The CDR3 DNA is TGCGCCAGCAGCTCCTTAGAAGGCACAGATACGCAGTATTTT.

J is TRBJ1-6 and V is TRBV10-3, with D maybe TRBD1 (5 bases). CDR3 length: 16 amino acids. Germline V CDR1 and CDR2: ENHRY, SYGVKD. The V end was cut by 4 bases, the J end by 7 bases, with 17 bases between. CDR3 DNA: TGTGCCATCAGTGTCCCAGCCGGGACGCAGAATTCACCCCTCCACTTT. It encodes CAISVPAGTQNSPLHF.

This clone was observed a handful of times. This chain connects TRBV29-1 to TRBJ2-2; unclear D gene. The CDR3 is 12 residues long. Germline V gives CDR1 SQVTM, CDR2 ANQGSEA. With 6 bases removed from V and 7 bases from J, the gap between germline ends came to 12 bases. CDR3 in DNA: TGCAGCGTGACCAGTCATCGCGGGGAGCTGTTTTTT. It specifies CSVTSHRGELFF.

This clone was observed a few times. The rearrangement joins TRBV11-2 to TRBJ2-7; 7 nucleotides match TRBD1. The CDR3 consists of 13 residues. V lost 8 bases to trimming and J lost 5 bases; unmatched junction nucleotides: 9. Germline V gene data show CDR1 as SGHAT and CDR2 as FQNNGV. The CDR3 DNA follows: TGTGCCAGCCGAAAACGACAGGGTGACGAGCAGTACTTC. Translating gives CASRKRQGDEQYF.

This clone came up a few times. The V gene is TRBV12-5, the J gene TRBJ2-1; D remains ambiguous. Germline V gene sequence: CDR1 LGHNT, CDR2 FRNRAP. This CDR3 spans 13 amino acids. Trimming removed 4 bases at V and 9 bases at J, with 13 bases between. The CDR3 DNA sequence: TGTGCTAGTGGTTCCCCCCGGCCCCTTGAGCAGTTCTTC. It yields the protein CASGSPRPLEQFF.

Notes on this clone: Other nucleotide sequences in the sample specify the same CDR3. The CDR3: CASSLAVGNTEAFF. CDR3 nucleotide sequence: TGCGCCAGCAGCTTGGCGGTCGGGAACACTGAAGCTTTCTTT. The chain combines TRBV5-1 with TRBJ1-1, with D unresolved. Germline loops: CDR1 SGHRS, CDR2 YFSETQ. The germline V and J ends were trimmed by 0 bases and 1 base, with 7 bases remaining between them. The CDR3 spans 14 residues.

The rearrangement uses TRBV6-6 and TRBJ1-5; weak D call: TRBD1 (5 bases). The CDR3 runs to 14 residues. CDR1 MNHNY and CDR2 SVGAGI come from the germline V gene (reference sequence). V lost 0 bases and J 6 bases, leaving 9 bases between the germline ends. The CDR3 DNA sequence: TGTGCCAGCAGTTACTCGATCGGGACTCAGCCCCAGCATTTT. This sequence encodes CASSYSIGTQPQHF.

V gene TRBV30 combines with J gene TRBJ1-6; TRBD1 matches at 7 bases. CDR3 size: 17 residues. CDR1 is GTSNPN, CDR2 SVGIG, per germline (reference sequence). J gave up 11 bases and V 2 bases, and 18 bases lay outside the gene matches. The CDR3 protein is CAWSFSGTGAVVAPLHF. The DNA for the CDR3 is TGTGCCTGGAGTTTCAGTGGAACAGGGGCGGTTGTGGCACCCCTCCACTTT.

This clone was seen a handful of times. CDR3 loop: CASSLGGFYNEQFF. CDR3 bases: TGTGCCAGCAGTCTCGGGGGGTTCTACAATGAGCAGTTCTTC. This rearrangement joins TRBV27 to TRBJ2-1, with TRBD2 matching over 7 bases. The V segment lost 5 bases and the J segment 3 bases; nucleotides outside the gene matches: 4. The V gene's germline CDR1 is MNHEY and CDR2 SMNVEV (reference sequence). The CDR3 consists of 14 residues.

This clone was detected a few times. The V call is TRBV2, the J call TRBJ2-5, with 10 bases lining up with TRBD1. Germline V CDR1 and CDR2: SNHLY, FYNNEI. With 10 bases clipped from V and 5 bases from J, the junction kept 10 bases outside the gene matches. The CDR3 contains 14 residues. Here the CDR3 reads CATGQGVQRETQYF. The DNA for the CDR3 is TGTGCCACCGGACAGGGGGTCCAGCGGGAGACCCAGTACTTC.

The chain carries TRBV5-1 and TRBJ2-5; D tentatively reads TRBD1 or TRBD2 (5 bases each). With 0 bases removed from V and 2 bases from J, the gap between germline ends came to 14 bases. Germline V gene lookup returns CDR1 SGHRS and CDR2 YFSETQ. The CDR3 is 16 amino acids. The CDR3 DNA sequence: TGCGCCAGCAGCTTGGCCGATTACGGGGCGCAAGAGACCCAGTACTTC. This sequence encodes CASSLADYGAQETQYF. The full variable domain, with the rest looked up from reference TRBV5-1 and TRBJ2-5, is KAGVTQTPRYLIKTRGQQVTLSCSPISGHRSVSWYQQTPGQGLQFLFEYFSETQRNKGNFPGRFSGRQFSNSRSEMNVSTLELGDSALYLCASSLADYGAQETQYFGPGTRLLVL.

This clone has just a few counts. The chain recombines TRBV5-1 with TRBJ1-5, with 7 bases fitting TRBD1. The CDR3 sequence is 15 residues long. Per the germline V gene, CDR1 is SGHRS and CDR2 is YFSETQ. V shed 0 bases and J 5 bases; nucleotides not matched to a gene: 5. The CDR3 DNA sequence: TGCGCCAGCAGCTTGGGGGGACAGCCACATCAGCCCCAGCATTTT. This codes for CASSLGGQPHQPQHF. The entire variable domain, with the rest obtained from reference TRBV5-1 and TRBJ1-5, is as follows: KAGVTQTPRYLIKTRGQQVTLSCSPISGHRSVSWYQQTPGQGLQFLFEYFSETQRNKGNFPGRFSGRQFSNSRSEMNVSTLELGDSALYLCASSLGGQPHQPQHFGDGTRLSIL.

This clone was detected only a few times. The V and J genes are TRBV30 and TRBJ2-7; TRBD2 is a possible D gene (7 bases). V lost 2 bases, J lost 2 bases, and 13 bases lay in between. This CDR3 contains 14 residues. The germline gives CDR1 GTSNPN, CDR2 SVGIG (reference sequence). The CDR3 region has the DNA TGTGCCTGGAGTTCGCGGGGGCCCGCCTACGAGCAGTACTTC. As protein: CAWSSRGPAYEQYF.

Notes on this clone: This CDR3 is also generated by other DNA sequences in the sample. This chain connects TRBV18 to TRBJ2-7; D could derive from TRBD1 or TRBD2 (5 bases each). Deletions cut 3 bases from V and 7 bases from J, with 7 bases between. CDR3 length equals 11 residues. Germline lookup yields CDR1 KGHSH and CDR2 LQKENI. The CDR3 reads CASSPGAEQYF. For the CDR3, the DNA is TGTGCCAGCTCACCCGGGGCAGAGCAGTACTTC.

This clone was picked up a small number of times. The genes are TRBV5-1 and TRBJ1-2, with 8 bases identical to TRBD1. This CDR3 has 13 amino acids. Germline values: CDR1 SGHRS, CDR2 YFSETQ. Losses at the gene ends were 1 base for V and 8 bases for J; bases not matched to a gene: 4. CDR3 coding DNA: TGCGCCAGCAGCTTGTCGACAGGGGTGGGCTACACCTTC. Its protein product is CASSLSTGVGYTF.

This clone was found a few times. This sequence joins TRBV27 and TRBJ1-6; 8 bases line up with TRBD1. CDR1 is MNHEY and CDR2 is SMNVEV in the germline V gene (reference sequence). V trimming: 5 bases; J trimming: 8 bases; junction bases outside the gene matches: 8. The CDR3 runs 15 residues. The CDR3 nucleotides read TGTGCCAGCAGTCGCGAGACAGGGGAGCATTCACCCCTCCACTTT. Translating gives CASSRETGEHSPLHF.

The chain is built from TRBV30 and TRBJ2-5; 8 bases are shared with TRBD1. Trimming at V came to 0 bases and at J to 7 bases, leaving 7 bases not matched to a gene. There are 14 residues in the CDR3. The germline V gene encodes CDR1 GTSNPN and CDR2 SVGIG (reference sequence). This chain's CDR3 is CAWSVAGGLGTQYF. CDR3 bases: TGTGCCTGGAGTGTCGCAGGGGGCTTAGGGACCCAGTACTTC.

This chain uses TRBV6-6 with TRBJ2-3; D gene ambiguous. Trimming pared 6 bases from V and 0 bases from J, leaving 7 bases between. The CDR3 spans 13 residues. CDR1 MNHNY and CDR2 SVGAGI come from the germline V gene (reference sequence). In DNA form, the CDR3 reads TGTGCCAGCAGCCCAGACAGCACAGATACGCAGTATTTT. This sequence encodes CASSPDSTDTQYF.

This clone came up a few times. V and J are TRBV6-5 and TRBJ2-7; D call uncertain. V was cut by 3 bases and J by 0 bases, with 9 bases left in between. Germline CDR1 is MNHEY and CDR2 is SVGAGI. This CDR3 comprises 14 residues. This CDR3 is CASSYQAGSYEQYF. The DNA for the CDR3 is TGTGCCAGCAGTTATCAAGCAGGCTCCTACGAGCAGTACTTC.

V gene TRBV28 combines with J gene TRBJ1-6; D not certain. Trimming took 5 bases from V and 5 from J, leaving 4 bases between them. This CDR3 spans 12 amino acids. Germline V gives CDR1 MDHEN, CDR2 SYDVKM. The chain's CDR3 is CASSPHNSPLHF. CDR3 DNA sequence: TGTGCCAGCAGTCCGCATAATTCACCCCTCCACTTT.

CDR3 amino acids: CASTELAGVNEQYF. The CDR3 nucleotides are TGTGCCAGCACAGAACTAGCGGGTGTGAACGAGCAGTACTTC. The rearrangement uses TRBV7-2 and TRBJ2-7; 9 bases agree with TRBD2. There are 14 residues in the CDR3. Germline CDR1 and CDR2: SGHTA and FQGNSA. V shed 7 bases and J 5 bases; nucleotides not matched to a gene: 9.

This chain uses TRBV27 with TRBJ2-5, with D perhaps matching TRBD1 or TRBD2 (6 bases each). The germline V gene encodes CDR1 MNHEY and CDR2 SMNVEV (reference sequence). V lost 7 bases to trimming and J lost 4 bases, with 19 bases between them. The CDR3 contains 15 residues. CDR3 sequence (DNA): TGTGCCAGCACCGCATGGGTGGGGGGCGGAGAGACCCAGTACTTC. It specifies CASTAWVGGGETQYF.